This paragraph covers one T cell receptor beta chain sequence. There are 16 residues in the CDR3. In the authors' workflow: From reference gene primer amplification, estimates of nucleated cell counts were derived. The method was immunoSEQ multiplex PCR; TCRdb's version includes in-frame clones alone and lacks a portion of them. The DNA gave D and trimming, while V, J and clone size come from that table. The top ten hold over 2% of the sample, which has just over 250,000 clones, 70% to 90% seen once. This entry comes from a study of blood T cell repertoires in COVID-19. Study-wide background: The United States, Italy and Spain provided the acute and convalescent COVID-19 samples. T cells, B-cell-depleted T cells, or PBMCs provided the cDNA or gDNA that served as material.

This clonotype originated in a woman between 45 and 65 years old with acute or convalescent COVID-19. The gene calls are TRBV12-2 and TRBJ1-5; TRBD1 is taken as the D call from the table, unchecked against the DNA. TRBV12-2 is labeled a pseudogene. The specimen sequenced was peripheral blood. The DNA of the CDR3 is TGTGCAAGTCGCTCGACGGGACAAAGTAGCAATCAGCCCCAGCATTTT. It encodes CASRSTGQSSNQPQHF.